The text below deals with one T cell receptor beta chain. At the DNA level, this CDR3 is encoded by other sequences in the same sample as well. The CDR3 totals 16 residues. V lost 1 base and J lost 4, with 13 bases in between. Germline V gene data show CDR1 as SGHTA and CDR2 as FQGNSA. Using immunoSEQ multiplex PCR, the repertoire was profiled, and TCRdb retains in-frame clones only, with some absent. The table lists some 100,000 clones, more than 85% of them singletons. The data belong to a study of siplizumab effects on memory and regulatory T cells. The chain has TRBV7-2 and TRBJ2-2, with D possibly called TRBD1 or TRBD2 (5 bases each). The receptor's source is a human donor in good health. Some clones in this sample may be carry-over from other donors' samples. The source material was CD4+ T cells sorted from blood. The CDR3 bases are TGTGCCAGCAGCTTAGTGGGACCGACCAGCACCGGGGAGCTGTTTTTT. Translated, it gives CASSLVGPTSTGELFF.